This T cell receptor beta chain was documented in a study of blood T cells in healthy people across ages. The authors drew around 9.3 milliliters of peripheral blood from each donor. Samples had at least 6 million PBMCs isolated from them. This clonotype is a singleton in its sample. Alongside a J-beta primer mix, a sample-barcoded 5' primer served in a second PCR lasting roughly 6 to 11 cycles. MiXCR, applied by TCRdb to the 5' RACE reads, yields one record per CDR3 protein. Here the sample spans just over 800,000 distinct CDR3 sequences, around 62% being singletons. The TCR originated in a man aged 30-40 years in good health. The specimen was blood.

The CDR3 sequence: CASNRQGDTEAFF. In nucleotides, the CDR3 is TGTGCCAGCAACAGACAGGGGGACACTGAAGCTTTCTTT. The chain employs TRBV5-5 and TRBJ1-1; 9 nucleotides line up with TRBD1. The CDR3 extends over 13 amino acids. The V segment lost 6 bases and the J segment 3 bases; nucleotides outside the gene matches: 3. In germline, CDR1 is SGHKS, CDR2 YYEKEE (reference sequence).